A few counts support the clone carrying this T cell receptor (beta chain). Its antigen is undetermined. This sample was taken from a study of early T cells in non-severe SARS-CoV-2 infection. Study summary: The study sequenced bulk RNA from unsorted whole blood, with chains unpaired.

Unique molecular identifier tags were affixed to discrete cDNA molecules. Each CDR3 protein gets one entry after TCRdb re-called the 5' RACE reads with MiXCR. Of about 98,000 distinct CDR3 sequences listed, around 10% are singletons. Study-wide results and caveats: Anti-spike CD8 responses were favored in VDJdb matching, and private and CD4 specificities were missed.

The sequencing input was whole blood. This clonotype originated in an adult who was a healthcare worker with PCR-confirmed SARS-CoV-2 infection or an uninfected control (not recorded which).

The CDR3 sequence: CSAIRLAKNIQYF. The CDR3 bases are TGCAGTGCTATCCGGTTAGCCAAAAACATTCAGTACTTC. This chain joins TRBV20-1 and TRBJ2-4; D unresolved. V was trimmed by 4 bases and J by 0 bases, leaving 7 bases between them. This CDR3 is 13 amino acids long. Germline CDR1 reads DFQATT; CDR2 reads SNEGSKA (reference sequence).